The subject of this entry is one T cell receptor beta chain. The antigen is undetermined. The data are from a study of cytomegalovirus exposure and HLA in healthy donors. General study points: Presence/absence results assume similar sequencing depth per donor, which may not hold. In vitro assays verified that three CMV-associated chains recognized CMV antigens specifically.

Researchers ran the PCR with 60 Vbeta and 13 Jbeta primers. Generated by immunoSEQ multiplex PCR, the TCRdb table keeps only in-frame clones and is missing some. This table holds 180,000 or so clones, 77% found once. The source material was PBMCs. The TCR was taken from a female donor in good health and CMV-seronegative.

The DNA of the CDR3 is TGTGCCAGCAGCCGAACACAGGGACAGCCCCAGCATTTT. Translated: CASSRTQGQPQHF. This rearrangement joins TRBV11-2 to TRBJ1-5; D possibly corresponds to TRBD1 (6 bases). Germline V gives CDR1 SGHAT, CDR2 FQNNGV. V was trimmed by 5 bases and J by 7 bases, leaving 12 bases between them. CDR3 length: 13 amino acids.